This TCR beta chain came from a study of cytomegalovirus exposure and HLA in healthy donors. A multiplex PCR was run with 60 Vbeta primers and 13 Jbeta primers. Generated by immunoSEQ multiplex PCR, the TCRdb table keeps only in-frame clones and is missing some. This sample carries 30,000 to 50,000 clones, 60% to 75% of them seen once, and the ten largest clones take about 4%. Study-level points and caveats: Later analysis identified a missense DCLRE1C variant that was linked to TCR beta V- and J-gene trimming. DRB1 showed the most TCR associations and HLA-C the fewest in a later analysis, as rates varied by HLA locus. Previous analysis showed most TCR beta V segments were productive about 87% or about 30% of the time. No immune exposure information besides CMV serostatus was available.

With 0 bases removed from V and 4 bases from J, the gap between germline ends came to 6 bases. The V gene's germline CDR1 is SGHAT and CDR2 FQNNGV. There are 13 residues in the CDR3. Details on this clone: No antigen is known for it.

Sequenced input: PBMCs. The receptor's source is a man aged 35 to 55 in good health and CMV-seronegative. The rearrangement joins TRBV11-2 to TRBJ2-5; D not resolved. CDR3 nucleotide sequence: TGTGCCAGCAGCTTAGACCTCAGAGAGACCCAGTACTTC. Encoded protein: CASSLDLRETQYF.